The following is a TCR beta chain sequence with its context. As yet, its antigen is unknown. Using its own MiXCR run on the 5' RACE reads, TCRdb lists one record per CDR3 protein. Among nearly 650,000 distinct CDR3 sequences listed, 7.1% were seen once. This CDR3 has 15 residues. V lost 2 bases, J lost 8 bases, and 7 bases stayed unmatched. Germline loops: CDR1 SGHKS, CDR2 YYEKEE (reference sequence). The sample comes from a study of identical twins. Study-wide results and limits: Out-of-frame alpha sequences shared between twins exhibited an excess of low generation probability. Carriage of fewer insertions was seen in abundant cord blood beta clonotypes, whereas memory repertoires showed none.

This sample also appeared in a second study, on yellow fever vaccine responses in identical twins.

Sequencing used PBMCs. The source of this sequence is a woman aged 18-29 years in good health. The V call is TRBV5-5, the J call TRBJ2-1, with 10 bases aligning to TRBD2. CDR3 region: CASSLSGRAIDEQFF. The DNA of the CDR3 is TGTGCCAGCAGCTTAAGCGGGAGGGCCATCGATGAGCAGTTCTTC. The complete variable domain, with remaining parts taken from reference TRBV5-5 and TRBJ2-1, reads DAGVTQSPTHLIKTRGQQVTLRCSPISGHKSVSWYQQVLGQGPQFIFQYYEKEERGRGNFPDRFSARQFPNYSSELNVNALLLGDSALYLCASSLSGRAIDEQFFGPGTRLTVL.